This is a list of T cell receptor beta chains from one sample in a study of OX40 agonist ivuxolimab in advanced cancers. Here immunoSEQ multiplex PCR was the method, and the copy in TCRdb shows in-frame clones only, minus some. Of about 61,000 clones listed, roughly 84% are singletons. This specimen consisted of CD4+ or CD8+ T cells sorted from blood, obtained in a trial of the OX40 agonist ivuxolimab. The receptors come from an adult with an advanced solid tumor such as melanoma, head and neck, liver or kidney cancer. CDR3s include the opening cysteine and the closing phenylalanine or tryptophan. A D gene is named only where the DNA matches it firmly. For some rows the clone size is stated as once, few or many, or as a class when expanded; others skip it.

v_gene,d_gene,abundance,j_gene,CDR3aa,CDR3nt
TRBV28,NA,once,TRBJ2-7,CASTPREANMRYYEQYF,TGTGCCAGCACTCCCCGGGAAGCCAATATGAGATACTACGAGCAGTACTTC
TRBV5-4,TRBD2,NA,TRBJ2-1,CASSWGLAGASYNEQFF,TGTGCCAGCAGCTGGGGACTAGCGGGAGCGTCCTACAATGAGCAGTTCTTC
TRBV27,NA,NA,TRBJ2-5,CASSLSQGYQETQYF,TGTGCCAGCAGTTTATCCCAGGGCTACCAAGAGACCCAGTACTTC
TRBV5-1,TRBD2,NA,TRBJ2-5,CASSPGTSGGETQYF,TGCGCCAGCAGCCCGGGGACTAGCGGGGGAGAGACCCAGTACTTC
TRBV6-1,TRBD1,NA,TRBJ2-2,CASRWDRNTGELFF,TGTGCCAGCCGGTGGGACAGGAACACCGGGGAGCTGTTTTTT
TRBV27,TRBD1,few,TRBJ2-7,CASSLSGTGSFYEQYF,TGTGCCAGCAGTTTATCCGGGACAGGGTCTTTCTACGAGCAGTACTTC
TRBV14,NA,NA,TRBJ1-3,CASSTGTTGNTIYF,TGTGCCAGCAGCACGGGGACGACGGGAAACACCATATATTTT
TRBV7-8,NA,NA,TRBJ1-6,CASSLTGRWDSPLHF,TGTGCCAGCAGCTTAACCGGGCGCTGGGATTCACCCCTCCACTTT
TRBV28,NA,NA,TRBJ2-1,CASSAPDNEQFF,TGTGCCAGCAGTGCCCCAGACAATGAGCAGTTCTTC
TRBV20-1,NA,NA,TRBJ2-7,CSASGPYEQYF,TGCAGTGCCAGCGGACCCTACGAGCAGTACTTC
TRBV19,TRBD2,NA,TRBJ2-1,CASSIVLAGGGEQFF,TGTGCCAGTAGTATAGTCCTAGCGGGAGGGGGTGAGCAGTTCTTC
TRBV29-1,NA,NA,TRBJ2-7,CSARSFDSEQYF,TGCAGCGCCCGGTCGTTTGATAGCGAGCAGTACTTC
TRBV6-4,TRBD1,NA,TRBJ2-3,CASSRDRAILGSTDTQYF,TGTGCCAGCAGCCGGGACAGGGCGATACTAGGTAGCACAGATACGCAGTATTTT
TRBV19,TRBD2,NA,TRBJ2-7,CASSRTSGSTGSYEQYF,TGTGCCAGTAGTAGAACTAGCGGGAGCACGGGTTCCTACGAGCAGTACTTC
TRBV19,NA,few,TRBJ2-2,CASRLTGGELFF,TGTGCCAGTCGCTTGACAGGCGGGGAGCTGTTTTTT
TRBV29-1,TRBD1,NA,TRBJ1-2,CSAAQGASNYGYTF,TGCAGCGCTGCACAGGGGGCGAGTAACTATGGCTACACCTTC
TRBV19,NA,once,TRBJ1-1,CASTLGRMNTEAFF,TGTGCCAGTACCCTGGGCCGTATGAACACTGAAGCTTTCTTT
TRBV28,NA,NA,TRBJ1-2,CASSSGQQLYGYTF,TGTGCCAGCAGTTCGGGACAACAACTCTATGGCTACACCTTC
TRBV18,TRBD1,NA,TRBJ2-1,CASSPRTGEDEQFF,TGTGCCAGCTCACCTAGGACAGGGGAGGATGAGCAGTTCTTC
TRBV7-6,NA,NA,TRBJ1-3,CASSSYRQAGENTIYF,TGTGCCAGCAGCAGCTATCGACAGGCCGGCGAAAACACCATATATTTT
TRBV6-6,NA,NA,TRBJ1-2,CASSRGGYGYTF,TGTGCCAGCAGCAGGGGAGGGTATGGCTACACCTTC
TRBV5-1,NA,few,TRBJ2-6,CASSLGVFGGANVLTF,TGCGCCAGCAGCTTGGGGGTATTCGGTGGGGCCAACGTCCTGACTTTC
TRBV5-6,NA,NA,TRBJ2-1,CASSSYYEQFF,TGTGCCAGCAGCTCATATTATGAGCAGTTCTTC
TRBV28,NA,NA,TRBJ2-3,CASSFLASEADTQYF,TGTGCCAGCAGTTTTTTAGCTAGCGAGGCGGATACGCAGTATTTT
TRBV6-6,NA,NA,TRBJ1-1,CASTPGDTNTEAFF,TGTGCCAGCACCCCGGGGGATACGAACACTGAAGCTTTCTTT
TRBV2,NA,few,TRBJ2-2,CASRLNTGELFF,TGTGCCAGCAGACTGAACACCGGGGAGCTGTTTTTT
TRBV29-1,NA,NA,TRBJ2-1,CSVAVTGERNEQFF,TGCAGCGTTGCGGTAACGGGAGAACGCAATGAGCAGTTCTTC
TRBV30,TRBD2,few,TRBJ2-1,CAGMGLAGSLHYNEQFF,TGTGCCGGAATGGGACTAGCGGGATCCCTCCACTACAATGAGCAGTTCTTC
TRBV13,TRBD1,NA,TRBJ1-2,CASSSGPDRDYGYTF,TGTGCCAGCAGCTCCGGCCCGGACAGGGACTATGGCTACACCTTC
TRBV30,NA,NA,TRBJ1-1,CAWTEGRTEAFF,TGTGCCTGGACGGAGGGGCGGACTGAAGCTTTCTTT
TRBV5-1,NA,NA,TRBJ2-1,CASRTLGDACNEQFF,TGCGCCAGCAGAACTCTAGGGGATGCCTGCAATGAGCAGTTCTTC
TRBV7-9,NA,NA,TRBJ2-7,CASSLNYEQYF,TGTGCCAGCAGCTTAAACTACGAGCAGTACTTC
TRBV11-3,NA,NA,TRBJ2-1,CASSLYSLSNEQFF,TGTGCCAGCAGCTTATATAGTCTGTCGAATGAGCAGTTCTTC